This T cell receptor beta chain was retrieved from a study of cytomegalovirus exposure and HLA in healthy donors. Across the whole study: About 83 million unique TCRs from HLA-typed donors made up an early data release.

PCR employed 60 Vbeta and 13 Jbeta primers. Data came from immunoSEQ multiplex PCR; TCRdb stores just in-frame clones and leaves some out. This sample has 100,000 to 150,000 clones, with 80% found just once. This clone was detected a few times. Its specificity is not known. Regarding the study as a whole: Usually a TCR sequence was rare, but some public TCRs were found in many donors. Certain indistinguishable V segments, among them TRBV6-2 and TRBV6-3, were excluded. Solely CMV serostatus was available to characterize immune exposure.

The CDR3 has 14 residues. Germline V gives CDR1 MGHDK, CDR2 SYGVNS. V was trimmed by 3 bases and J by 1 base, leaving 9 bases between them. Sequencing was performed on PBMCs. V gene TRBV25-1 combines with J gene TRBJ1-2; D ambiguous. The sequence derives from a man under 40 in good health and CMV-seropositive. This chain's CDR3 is CASSDGGGNYGYTF. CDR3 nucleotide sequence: TGTGCCAGCAGTGACGGCGGTGGTAACTATGGCTACACCTTC.